These T cell receptor beta chains were read from a single sample in a study of T cells after yellow fever vaccination. TCRdb called the 5' RACE reads again in MiXCR, with one record for every CDR3 protein. The sample includes 110,000 to 150,000 distinct CDR3 sequences, 6.6% of them seen just once. The input for sequencing was CD4+ T cells sorted from PBMCs, taken 10 days after the yellow fever booster vaccination. The receptors stem from a man aged 25 to 45 who received the YFV17D yellow fever vaccine. CDR3s include the opening cysteine and the closing phenylalanine or tryptophan. The order of the fields is J gene, D gene, clone size, V gene, CDR3 DNA, CDR3 protein. The D gene is left open where the match is weak. Clone size is stated in some rows and not others, as once, few, many or a class when expanded.

TRBJ2-1 | . | many | TRBV6-1 | TGTGCCAGCACCCCTAAGGACATTTTATCTGAGCAGTTCTTC | CASTPKDILSEQFF
TRBJ1-1 | . | many | TRBV11-2 | TGTGCCAGCAGCTTTTTACAGGGAGAAACTGAAGCTTTCTTT | CASSFLQGETEAFF
TRBJ1-6 | TRBD1 | many | TRBV12-3/TRBV12-4 | TGTGCCAGCAGACCAGGGGGCGGAGGTTCACCCCTCCACTTT | CASRPGGGGSPLHF
TRBJ2-1 | . | few | TRBV3-1 | TGTGCCAGCAGCCAATATCATGAGCAGTTCTTC | CASSQYHEQFF
TRBJ1-4 | . | few | TRBV5-4 | TGTGCCAGCAGCTCCCGGGGGGCAAGTGAAAAACTGTTTTTT | CASSSRGASEKLFF
TRBJ2-1 | . | many | TRBV7-3 | TGTGCCAGCAGCTCCACCCCAGCGCCCAGCTCCTACAATGAGCAGTTCTTC | CASSSTPAPSSYNEQFF
TRBJ1-1 | TRBD1 | many | TRBV29-1 | TGCAGCGTGAAACAGGGGGCGGAAGCTTTCTTT | CSVKQGAEAFF
TRBJ2-2 | . | few | TRBV13 | TGTGCCAGCAGCTATAACCGTGGCGGGGAGCTGTTTTTT | CASSYNRGGELFF
TRBJ2-1 | TRBD2 | many | TRBV30 | TGTGCCTGGAGTGATCCTAGCGGGAGGGCCTGGGGTGAGCAGTTCTTC | CAWSDPSGRAWGEQFF
TRBJ1-2 | . | few | TRBV20-1 | TGCAGTGCTAGAAAGGGGGGCGGCTATGGCTACACCTTC | CSARKGGGYGYTF
TRBJ2-1 | TRBD2 | many | TRBV19 | TGTGCCAGTATCCGTCCCGGGACTAGCGTGAAGTTCTTC | CASIRPGTSVKFF
TRBJ2-6 | . | many | TRBV7-8 | TGTGCCAGCAGCTTTAGGGTCCGCTCTGGGGCCAACGTCCTGACTTTC | CASSFRVRSGANVLTF
TRBJ2-7 | . | many | TRBV20-1 | TGCAGTGCTAGCGTCAACGAGCAGTACTTC | CSASVNEQYF
TRBJ1-6 | . | many | TRBV6-6 | TGTGCCAGCAGTTTTGAAGAACTCAGTCCCCTCCACTTT | CASSFEELSPLHF
TRBJ2-1 | TRBD2 | many | TRBV3-1 | TGTGCCAGCAGCCAAGGGCTGGCGGGAGGTACCAATGAGCAGTTCTTC | CASSQGLAGGTNEQFF
TRBJ2-3 | . | many | TRBV18 | TGTGCCAGCTCACCCCAGACACGCACAGATACGCAGTATTTT | CASSPQTRTDTQYF
TRBJ2-7 | . | few | TRBV23-1 | TGCGCCAGCAGTCCCGGCCTGAGTTTGACCTACGAGCAGTACTTC | CASSPGLSLTYEQYF
TRBJ2-3 | . | many | TRBV7-2 | TGTGCCAGCAGCTTAGAGTTCTCCACAGATACGCAGTATTTT | CASSLEFSTDTQYF
TRBJ2-7 | . | many | TRBV27 | TGTGCCAGCAGTTTACAGAGGCTAGGACCTAGGGAGCAGTACTTC | CASSLQRLGPREQYF
TRBJ2-5 | TRBD2 | . | TRBV7-2 | TGTGCCAGCTGTCTAGCGGGAGTGTGGGGAGAGACCCAGTACTTC | CASCLAGVWGETQYF
TRBJ2-7 | . | many | TRBV21-1 | TGTGCCAGCAGCAAAGACGGTAGGGAATCGGAGCAGTACTTC | CASSKDGRESEQYF
TRBJ1-2 | TRBD1 | few | TRBV12-3/TRBV12-4 | TGTGCCAGCAGTGGGGGACAGGCATCTGGCTACACCTTC | CASSGGQASGYTF
TRBJ1-2 | . | many | TRBV20-1 | TGCAGTGCCTCGTTTGGCTACACCTTC | CSASFGYTF
TRBJ2-1 | . | many | TRBV15 | TGTGCCACCAGCAGAGATCCCGGGACAACCTACAATGAGCAGTTCTTC | CATSRDPGTTYNEQFF
TRBJ2-1 | . | many | TRBV7-9 | TGTGCCAGCAGCCCAGGGAGAATCTCCTACAATGAGCAGTTCTTC | CASSPGRISYNEQFF
TRBJ1-2 | . | few | TRBV11-2 | TGTGCCAGCAGCTTAGATAGGTCTGGCTACACCTTC | CASSLDRSGYTF
TRBJ2-1 | . | many | TRBV12-3/TRBV12-4 | TGTGCCAGCAGAAGGCCAGACCCCTACAATGAGCAGTTCTTC | CASRRPDPYNEQFF
TRBJ2-5 | . | few | TRBV29-1 | TGCAGCGTTGTGAGTACGAGAGCGGGAGAGACCCAGTACTTC | CSVVSTRAGETQYF
TRBJ1-5 | . | few | TRBV20-1 | TGCAGTGCTAGAGAAACGGGGCGCGGGGGGATGGGCAATCAGCCCCAGCATTTT | CSARETGRGGMGNQPQHF
TRBJ2-7 | . | few | TRBV29-1 | TGCAGCGTTGTAGGGAATTCCGCCTACGAGCAGTACTTC | CSVVGNSAYEQYF
TRBJ2-1 | TRBD2 | many | TRBV5-5 | TGTGCCAGCAGCCCAGGACTAGCGGGAGTATACAATGAGCAGTTCTTC | CASSPGLAGVYNEQFF
TRBJ2-3 | . | . | TRBV7-8 | TGTGCCAGCGGCCCCCGGTTGGTAGGCGGTACGCAGTATTTT | CASGPRLVGGTQYF
TRBJ2-7 | TRBD1 | many | TRBV18 | TGTGCCAGCTCACCCCCCATGGCAGGACAGGGGGGTCGCGAGCAGTACTTC | CASSPPMAGQGGREQYF
TRBJ2-1 | . | . | TRBV7-9 | TGTGCCAGCAGCTTAGCAACCGGGAGCCAAGCAGCCAATGAGCAGTTCTTC | CASSLATGSQAANEQFF
TRBJ1-2 | TRBD1 | many | TRBV12-3/TRBV12-4 | TGTGCCAGCACCTGGAGGACAGGGGGCAGAAATGGCTACACCTTC | CASTWRTGGRNGYTF
TRBJ2-7 | . | many | TRBV20-1 | TGCAGTGCTGGGGCTAACAACTACGAGCAGTACTTC | CSAGANNYEQYF
TRBJ2-7 | TRBD2 | many | TRBV20-1 | TGCAGTGCTAGAGATTTGATGACTAGCGCCTACGAGCAGTACTTC | CSARDLMTSAYEQYF